These 22 T cell receptor beta chains were all obtained from the same sample, sequenced in a study of blood T cells in healthy people across ages. Combining a sample-barcoded 5' primer with a J-beta primer mix, a second PCR ran for about 6 to 11 cycles. TCRdb redid the calling of the 5' RACE reads with MiXCR, one entry per CDR3 protein. The sample has hundreds of thousands of distinct CDR3 sequences, 45% to 70% seen once. Sequencing used blood. These receptors all come from a man in his forties in good health.

The rearrangement links TRBV5-1 to TRBJ2-5, with a tentative D call TRBD2 (6 bases). CDR1 SGHRS and CDR2 YFSETQ come from the germline V gene. The length of the CDR3 is 14 residues. V was cut by 4 bases and J by 5 bases, with 15 bases left in between. In DNA, the CDR3 is TGCGCCAGCAGCCGTCCGGGGGTTCATGAGACCCAGTACTTC. Amino acids: CASSRPGVHETQYF.

This clonotype appeared a few times. The chain links TRBV7-3 to TRBJ2-1, with D perhaps TRBD1 (5 bases). The CDR3 sequence is 16 residues long. V was clipped by 2 bases and J by 12 bases, with 23 bases between them. Germline values: CDR1 SGHTA, CDR2 FQGTGA. CDR3 DNA: TGTGCCAGCAGCTTATACAGGACCGGGTCATTTCAAGGGCAGTTCTTC. It encodes CASSLYRTGSFQGQFF. Full variable domain (outside the CDR3, taken from reference TRBV7-3 and TRBJ2-1): GAGVSQTPSNKVTEKGKYVELRCDPISGHTALYWYRQSLGQGPEFLIYFQGTGAADDSGLPNDRFFAVRPEGSVSTLKIQRTERGDSAVYLCASSLYRTGSFQGQFFGPGTRLTVL.

The chain employs TRBV10-3 and TRBJ2-1; 7 bases are shared with TRBD2. This CDR3 has 16 residues. In germline, CDR1 is ENHRY, CDR2 SYGVKD. V was clipped by 7 bases and J by 5 bases; unmatched bases: 14. The CDR3 reads CAITSRMGEGDNEQFF. As DNA, the CDR3 is TGTGCCATCACCTCCCGGATGGGGGAGGGCGACAATGAGCAGTTCTTC.

The chain uses TRBV7-9 and TRBJ2-4; 10 positions match TRBD2. V lost 5 bases to trimming and J lost 0 bases; unmatched junction nucleotides: 13. From germline, CDR1 is SEHNR and CDR2 FQNEAQ (reference sequence). CDR3 length: 19 amino acids. CDR3 DNA sequence: TGTGCCAGCAGCCTCAGACTAGCGGGCCCCCCCGGAGCCAAAAACATTCAGTACTTC. This encodes CASSLRLAGPPGAKNIQYF.

This chain joins TRBV20-1 and TRBJ2-1; D unclear. Germline assignment: CDR1 DFQATT and CDR2 SNEGSKA (reference sequence). The CDR3 contains 11 residues. CDR3 loop: CTGWKGNEQFF. DNA of the CDR3: TGCACTGGTTGGAAGGGTAATGAGCAGTTCTTC.

The rearrangement links TRBV10-3 to TRBJ2-5; TRBD2 matches 9 bases. The CDR3 runs 17 residues. V dropped 9 bases and J dropped 0; count of bases not matched to a gene: 14. Germline V gene data show CDR1 as ENHRY and CDR2 as SYGVKD. As DNA, the CDR3 is TGTGCCATTCGTCCTAGCGGGGCTAAGGGGTACCAAGAGACCCAGTACTTC. Its protein product is CAIRPSGAKGYQETQYF.

CDR3 nucleotide sequence: TGCGCCAGCAGCGGAAGAGACAGGGGGTCCGATTCTGGGGCCAACGTCCTGACTTTC. It is translated as CASSGRDRGSDSGANVLTF. The rearrangement joins TRBV5-1 to TRBJ2-6, with 9 bases lining up with TRBD1. This CDR3 has 19 amino acids. CDR1 and CDR2 (germline): SGHRS, YFSETQ. Germline trimming cut 4 bases from V and 1 base from J; bases unmatched to any gene: 12. The variable domain in full, completed from reference TRBV5-1 and TRBJ2-6, reads KAGVTQTPRYLIKTRGQQVTLSCSPISGHRSVSWYQQTPGQGLQFLFEYFSETQRNKGNFPGRFSGRQFSNSRSEMNVSTLELGDSALYLCASSGRDRGSDSGANVLTFGAGSRLTVL.

The chain links TRBV20-1 to TRBJ2-5, with D possibly TRBD1 on 6 matching bases. With 4 bases removed from V and 11 bases from J, the gap between germline ends came to 17 bases. The CDR3 length is 12 residues. Germline assignment: CDR1 DFQATT and CDR2 SNEGSKA (reference sequence). The CDR3 here is CSATRGYNEQYF. In nucleotides, the CDR3 is TGCAGTGCTACGAGGGGGTACAATGAGCAGTACTTC.

V usage is TRBV2 and J usage is TRBJ1-1; possibly TRBD1 for D (5 bases). The germline CDR1 and CDR2 sequences are SNHLY and FYNNEI. The ends were cut back, 2 bases at V and 6 bases at J, with 13 bases in the middle. This CDR3 comprises 14 residues. CDR3 coding DNA: TGTGCCAGCAGTGAAACGAACCAGGGATCTGAAGCTTTCTTT. Residues: CASSETNQGSEAFF.

This chain joins TRBV9 and TRBJ2-1, with a possible D match to TRBD2 (5 bases). The J call may not be correct, given that the DNA end is closer to TRBJ2-7. CDR1 is SGDLS and CDR2 is YYNGEE in the germline V gene. The CDR3 consists of 13 residues. The CDR3: CASSGEIHYEQYF. CDR3 nucleotide sequence: TGTGCCAGCAGTGGGGAGATCCACTACGAGCAGTACTTC.

The CDR3 loop reads CASSEGPISGGEGEQFF. Here the CDR3 DNA reads TGTGCCAGCAGTGAAGGTCCGATATCAGGGGGAGAGGGTGAGCAGTTCTTC. The rearrangement joins TRBV2 to TRBJ2-1, with 7 bases fitting TRBD1. Germline trimming cut 1 base from V and 9 bases from J; bases unmatched to any gene: 15. Germline V gene lookup returns CDR1 SNHLY and CDR2 FYNNEI. The CDR3 extends over 17 amino acids.

The chain couples TRBV24-1 to TRBJ1-5, with TRBD1 matching over 11 bases. V shed 5 bases and J 1 base; nucleotides not matched to a gene: 3. CDR3 length: 16 amino acids. Germline-derived CDR1 and CDR2 are KGHDR and SFDVKD. CDR3 protein: CATSADRGRSNQPQHF. In DNA form, the CDR3 reads TGTGCCACCAGTGCGGACAGGGGGCGAAGCAATCAGCCCCAGCATTTT.

The chain carries TRBV5-5 and TRBJ2-5; TRBD2 agrees at 10 bases. CDR1 and CDR2 (germline): SGHKS, YYEKEE (reference sequence). This CDR3 has 15 residues. The trim removed 4 bases at V and 6 bases at J, leaving 9 bases unmatched. CDR3 nucleotide sequence: TGTGCCAGCAGCCCGGTAGCGGGAGGCACGAAGACCCAGTACTTC. Its protein product is CASSPVAGGTKTQYF.

The chain carries TRBV15 and TRBJ1-2; possibly TRBD1 for D (5 bases). This CDR3 is built from 14 residues. V was pared by 0 bases and J by 5 bases, with 10 bases between. Germline-derived CDR1 and CDR2 are LNHNV and YYDKDF (reference sequence). The CDR3 DNA reads TGTGCCACCAGCAGAGATGGGGGGATTTATGGCTACACCTTC. This encodes CATSRDGGIYGYTF.

The V and J genes are TRBV3-1 and TRBJ1-1; D is perhaps TRBD1 (5 bases). Trimming took off 7 bases at V and 9 bases at J, with 24 bases between the two ends. The CDR3 totals 15 residues. CDR1 and CDR2 from the germline V gene are LGHDT and YNNKEL (reference sequence). CDR3 DNA: TGTGCCAGCACCAAAAACCTGGTGGGGGGAATTAAAGCTTTCTTT. This gives the protein CASTKNLVGGIKAFF.

This clonotype was seen a handful of times. The rearrangement links TRBV20-1 to TRBJ2-3; 11 nucleotides line up with TRBD1. Trimming at V came to 2 bases and at J to 5 bases, leaving 6 bases not matched to a gene. Germline values: CDR1 DFQATT, CDR2 SNEGSKA (reference sequence). CDR3 length equals 15 residues. CDR3 DNA: TGCAGTGCTAGACTCGGACAGGGGGCAGGAGATACGCAGTATTTT. Encoded protein: CSARLGQGAGDTQYF.

The CDR3 DNA is TGTGCCAGCAGTTTGGTAGCCGGGACTAGCGGGAACTACGAGCAGTACTTC. Amino acids: CASSLVAGTSGNYEQYF. The chain has TRBV28 and TRBJ2-7; 13 bases match TRBD2. This CDR3 spans 17 amino acids. CDR1 is MDHEN and CDR2 is SYDVKM in the germline V gene. V dropped 3 bases and J dropped 3; count of bases not matched to a gene: 8.

This clonotype was seen a few times. This chain links TRBV9 with TRBJ2-3; possible D gene TRBD2, 5 bases. Germline V gene data show CDR1 as SGDLS and CDR2 as YYNGEE. V lost 3 bases and J 2 bases, leaving 28 bases between the germline ends. The CDR3 totals 20 residues. CDR3 amino acids: CASSAPPSPGYGYYTDTQYF. The DNA of the CDR3 is TGTGCCAGCAGCGCACCTCCCAGTCCGGGATATGGCTATTACACAGATACGCAGTATTTT.

The V call is TRBV7-6, the J call TRBJ2-3, with TRBD2 matching over 15 bases. The CDR3 consists of 17 residues. The ends lost 5 bases at V and 6 bases at J; junction bases unmatched: 9. Germline assignment: CDR1 SGHVS and CDR2 FNYEAQ. CDR3 nucleotide sequence: TGTGCCAGCAGCCTTTGGACTAGCGGGGGGGCTCGGGATACGCAGTATTTT. This gives the protein CASSLWTSGGARDTQYF.

The chain recombines TRBV28 with TRBJ2-5, with a possible D match to TRBD2 (5 bases). V lost 3 bases and J lost 3, with 14 bases in between. The CDR3 sequence is 15 residues long. CDR1 and CDR2 from the germline V gene are MDHEN and SYDVKM. CDR3 nucleotide sequence: TGTGCCAGCAGTTTCTCGGAGGCCTACAAAGAGACCCAGTACTTC. It encodes CASSFSEAYKETQYF.

The V call is TRBV28, the J call TRBJ1-2, with TRBD1 identical over 8 bases. Trimming at V came to 3 bases and at J to 4 bases, leaving 16 bases not matched to a gene. The CDR3 has 18 amino acids. The germline V gene encodes CDR1 MDHEN and CDR2 SYDVKM. The CDR3 spells CASSFSRTGRKRRYGYTF. CDR3 nucleotides: TGTGCCAGCAGTTTTTCTCGGACAGGGCGTAAGAGGCGCTATGGCTACACCTTC.

The chain is built from TRBV20-1 and TRBJ1-5; the match to TRBD1 covers 7 bases. The CDR3 has 13 amino acids. Germline loops: CDR1 DFQATT, CDR2 SNEGSKA (reference sequence). The V segment lost 3 bases and the J segment 5 bases; nucleotides outside the gene matches: 4. The CDR3 DNA reads TGCAGTGCTAGTTCAGGGACAGATCAGCCCCAGCATTTT. Translated, it gives CSASSGTDQPQHF.